This T cell receptor (beta chain) was found in a study of CD8+ T cells in alopecia areata. Background on the study: Each of the treated patients was given oral tofacitinib, 5 to 10 mg twice daily, for moderate-to-severe alopecia areata. The SALT score measured affected scalp surface percentage in treated patients.

This clone has only one observation. Its matching antigen is unknown. Described treatment: oral pan-JAK inhibitor, 5-10 mg twice daily. Sorting of PBMCs yielded the CD4+ and CD8+ T cells. Whole-study findings and limits: Clonality in the scalp and expanded CD8+ clones ranked among the top 100 were significantly decreased by tofacitinib.

The CDR3 sequence is 14 residues long. In germline, CDR1 is SGHRS, CDR2 YFSETQ. Trimming took off 4 bases at V and 0 bases at J, with 9 bases between the two ends. Isolated RNA was reverse transcribed into cDNA used as the sequencing template. TCRdb's table, derived via immunoSEQ multiplex PCR, lists solely in-frame clones and lacks some. The sample carries 190,000 or so clones, roughly 64% recorded once. This specimen consisted of CD8+ T cells sorted from blood, obtained at week 24, from a patient treated with tofacitinib. The sequence was collected from a human donor with alopecia areata. J is TRBJ2-3 and V is TRBV5-1, with no clear D. CDR3 loop: CASSPEVSTDTQYF. The DNA of the CDR3 is TGCGCCAGCAGCCCGGAAGTTAGCACAGATACGCAGTATTTT. Drawing the rest from reference TRBV5-1 and TRBJ2-3, the complete variable domain is KAGVTQTPRYLIKTRGQQVTLSCSPISGHRSVSWYQQTPGQGLQFLFEYFSETQRNKGNFPGRFSGRQFSNSRSEMNVSTLELGDSALYLCASSPEVSTDTQYFGPGTRLTVL.